Listed below are T cell receptor beta chains from one sample, sequenced in a study of vaccination effects on CD4 cells after COVID-19. Assay: immunoSEQ multiplex PCR; the TCRdb copy retains only in-frame clones and omits some. Of 20,000 to 25,000 clones listed, 73% are singletons. Their recognized antigens are unknown. The sample was CD4+ T cells from PBMCs cultured without peptide, taken before COVID-19 vaccination. The receptors originated from a human donor who received a COVID-19 vaccine. Both conserved end residues are part of each CDR3. A D gene is named only where the DNA matches it firmly. The listing skips clone size in some rows; elsewhere it reads once, few, many or a size class.

v_call: TRBV9
clone_size: NA
j_call: TRBJ1-2
d_call: TRBD1
cdr3_nt: TGTGCCAGCAGCGATACCGGGACAGCCAACTATGGCTACACCTTC
cdr3_aa: CASSDTGTANYGYTF

v_call: TRBV10-3
clone_size: NA
j_call: TRBJ2-3
d_call: TRBD1
cdr3_nt: TGTGCCATCGGGGACAGGGAAAGTACGCAGTATTTT
cdr3_aa: CAIGDRESTQYF

v_call: TRBV9
clone_size: few
j_call: TRBJ2-1
d_call: TRBD2
cdr3_nt: TGTGCCAGCAGCGTACTAGCGGGCTCCTACAATGAGCAGTTCTTC
cdr3_aa: CASSVLAGSYNEQFF

v_call: TRBV30
clone_size: NA
j_call: TRBJ2-1
d_call: NA
cdr3_nt: TGTGCCTGGAGTGTAGGCGTCTTTACCTACAATGAGCAGTTCTTC
cdr3_aa: CAWSVGVFTYNEQFF

v_call: TRBV28
clone_size: NA
j_call: TRBJ2-3
d_call: NA
cdr3_nt: TGTGCCAGCAGCTCCACCCTCGGGCGAGGGGGCACAGATACGCAGTATTTT
cdr3_aa: CASSSTLGRGGTDTQYF

v_call: TRBV27
clone_size: few
j_call: TRBJ1-6
d_call: NA
cdr3_nt: TGTGCCAGCCGAAGGGGGGGGGCGAGAAATTCACCCCTCCACTTT
cdr3_aa: CASRRGGARNSPLHF

v_call: TRBV28
clone_size: NA
j_call: TRBJ2-6
d_call: NA
cdr3_nt: TGTGCCAGCAGTCTCGACCGAGGGGTGGGCTCTGGGGCCAACGTCCTGACTTTC
cdr3_aa: CASSLDRGVGSGANVLTF

v_call: TRBV10-3
clone_size: NA
j_call: TRBJ1-1
d_call: NA
cdr3_nt: TGTGCCATCACGCCGGGGGGATTAGCTGAAGCTTTCTTT
cdr3_aa: CAITPGGLAEAFF

v_call: TRBV3-1/TRBV3-2
clone_size: NA
j_call: TRBJ2-1
d_call: NA
cdr3_nt: TGTGCCAGCAGCCATGGGGACCCTGAGCAGTTCTTC
cdr3_aa: CASSHGDPEQFF

v_call: TRBV6-5
clone_size: NA
j_call: TRBJ2-1
d_call: NA
cdr3_nt: TGTGCCAGCAGAGGTCCCCTCAGGGCCTACAATGAGCAGTTCTTC
cdr3_aa: CASRGPLRAYNEQFF

v_call: TRBV18
clone_size: NA
j_call: TRBJ1-4
d_call: NA
cdr3_nt: TGTGCCAGCTCACTTGGGGCAACTAATGAAAAACTGTTTTTT
cdr3_aa: CASSLGATNEKLFF

v_call: TRBV15
clone_size: NA
j_call: TRBJ2-5
d_call: NA
cdr3_nt: TGTGCCACCAGCAGCAGGGGAGGGATGGAGACCCAGTACTTC
cdr3_aa: CATSSRGGMETQYF